The 21 T cell receptor beta chains below come from one sample, sequenced in a study of metastatic and nonmetastatic thyroid tumors. MiXCR was used by TCRdb to re-call the PCR reads. The table lists 13,000 or so clones, roughly 29% of them singletons. There were no patients who had received any treatment before thyroid surgery. Source material: tumor tissue. These TCRs come from a female donor with papillary thyroid cancer or a benign thyroid nodule (not recorded which). Some clones in this sample may be carry-over from other donors' samples.

This sequence joins TRBV7-9 and TRBJ2-2, with no clear D. Trimming cost V 5 bases and J 8 bases, with 15 bases left between them. Germline V CDR1 and CDR2: SEHNR, FQNEAQ (reference sequence). The CDR3 consists of 14 residues. Written as DNA, the CDR3 is TGTGCCAGCAGCACCAACTCTCGAACAGGGGAGCTGTTTTTT. This translates into CASSTNSRTGELFF.

Regarding this clone: Being one base from a much bigger clone, this may be a read error. The sample contains more than one DNA sequence encoding this CDR3. This chain uses TRBV7-6 with TRBJ1-1; D is unresolved. CDR1 SGHVS and CDR2 FNYEAQ come from the germline V gene. V was shortened by 6 bases and J by 0 bases, with 17 bases between the two germline ends. The CDR3 extends over 16 amino acids. The CDR3 nucleotides are TGTGCCAGCAGGTCCGGTATTCCTTTTATGAACACTGAAGCTTTCTTT. This encodes CASRSGIPFMNTEAFF.

At least ten counts were recorded for this clone. The chain has TRBV7-9 and TRBJ2-1; no definite D call. Germline V gives CDR1 SEHNR, CDR2 FQNEAQ (reference sequence). The CDR3 is 14 residues long. Trimming removed 7 bases from V and 9 bases from J, with 19 bases in between. The CDR3 DNA sequence: TGTGCCAGCACCACCAGGTTGAAAGTCGGTGAGCAGTTCTTC. It is translated as CASTTRLKVGEQFF.

This rearrangement joins TRBV12-3 or TRBV12-4 to TRBJ2-2; D remains unclear. Trimming stripped 4 bases from V and 6 bases from J, with 9 bases between. The CDR3 length is 13 residues. CDR3 loop: CASSSQVPGELFF. As DNA, the CDR3 is TGTGCCAGCAGTTCCCAGGTGCCCGGGGAGCTGTTTTTT.

This clone was recorded at least ten times. The V call is TRBV9, the J call TRBJ2-3, with D possibly being TRBD1 (6 bases). In germline, CDR1 is SGDLS, CDR2 YYNGEE. V lost 7 bases and J lost 3, with 15 bases in between. This CDR3 is 14 amino acids long. The CDR3 nucleotides read TGTGCCAGCGGGATGGAAGGGGGAACAGATACGCAGTATTTT. Translated, it gives CASGMEGGTDTQYF.

This clone showed up many times. The V gene is TRBV5-1, the J gene TRBJ2-1; 9 bases are a match to TRBD1. The CDR3 is 16 residues long. Unmatched junction bases numbered 7, after V lost 0 bases and J lost 6 bases. CDR1 and CDR2 from the germline V gene are SGHRS and YFSETQ. CDR3 coding DNA: TGCGCCAGCAGCTTGGGAATGGGACAGGGTCTCAATGAGCAGTTCTTC. Encoded protein: CASSLGMGQGLNEQFF.

The rearrangement joins TRBV11-3 to TRBJ2-2; 8 bases agree with TRBD1. Germline V lookup: CDR1 SGHNT, CDR2 YENEEA. The junction had 9 bases not matched to a gene; V was cut back by 4 bases and J by 11 bases. The CDR3 loop spans 14 amino acids. The CDR3 loop reads CASSSGQGGVELFF. The CDR3 DNA reads as TGTGCCAGCAGCTCCGGACAGGGAGGCGTTGAGCTGTTTTTT.

The sample holds a few counts of this clone. Its ends do not fully match the called genes, so a read error is possible. V and J are TRBV6-1 and TRBJ2-4, with D perhaps matching TRBD2 (5 bases). CDR3 length: 17 residues. Germline CDR1 is MNHNS and CDR2 is SASEGT. DNA for the CDR3: TGTGCCAGCAGTCCCAGCGAGGGTGTTCTAGCCAAAAACATTCATTACTTC. Its protein product is CASSPSEGVLAKNIHYF.

The V and J genes are TRBV3-1 and TRBJ2-7; TRBD1 aligns across 9 bases. The germline gives CDR1 LGHDT, CDR2 YNNKEL (reference sequence). V lost 1 base and J lost 7; bases outside the gene matches: 8. The CDR3 totals 15 residues. This CDR3 is CASSQGRDRVWEQYF. The CDR3 DNA is TGTGCCAGCAGCCAAGGCCGGGACAGGGTTTGGGAGCAGTACTTC.

With respect to this clone: This may be a read error: a much more frequent sequence differs by one nucleotide. Given the absence of the conserved phenylalanine or tryptophan at the CDR3 end, a read error is likely. The V call is TRBV7-6, the J call TRBJ2-3; TRBD1 or TRBD2 may be the D gene (5 bases each). V lost 3 bases and J 2 bases, leaving 18 bases between the germline ends. The CDR3 sequence is 17 residues long. Germline V gene lookup returns CDR1 SGHVS and CDR2 FNYEAQ. CDR3 nucleotides: TGTGCCAGCAGCTTTTCCGAAAACGGGGACGACACAGATACGCAGTATTCT. Its translation: CASSFSENGDDTDTQYS.

On this clone: A read error may account for a junction end that differs from germline. V usage is TRBV13 and J usage is TRBJ2-7; the D is unclear. Germline V lookup: CDR1 PRHDT, CDR2 FYEKMQ (reference sequence). This CDR3 is 11 amino acids long. Here the CDR3 reads CASSLGQGPIF. CDR3 nucleotides: TGTGCCAGCAGCTTAGGACAAGGACCTATCTTC.

Only a few counts were recorded for this clone. This chain joins TRBV28 and TRBJ1-2; 7 nucleotides line up with TRBD1. This CDR3 has 15 residues. The germline CDR1 and CDR2 sequences are MDHEN and SYDVKM. The trim removed 4 bases at V and 6 bases at J, leaving 11 bases unmatched. CDR3 protein: CASSSPTGSRNGYTF. As DNA, the CDR3 is TGTGCCAGCAGTTCCCCGACAGGGAGCAGGAATGGCTACACCTTC.

The V call is TRBV20-1, the J call TRBJ2-1; 7 bases are shared with TRBD2. CDR1 DFQATT and CDR2 SNEGSKA come from the germline V gene (reference sequence). The CDR3 loop spans 13 amino acids. Germline trimming cut 5 bases from V and 6 bases from J; bases unmatched to any gene: 7. DNA of the CDR3: TGCAGTGCTTGGACCGGGACTACCAATGAGCAGTTCTTC. Translating gives CSAWTGTTNEQFF.

This chain joins TRBV9 and TRBJ1-2, with 8 bases lining up with TRBD1. The CDR3 contains 16 residues. Trimming at V came to 3 bases and at J to 1 base, leaving 8 bases not matched to a gene. Germline V lookup: CDR1 SGDLS, CDR2 YYNGEE. DNA of the CDR3: TGTGCCAGCAGCGCCCACCGGGACAGGAATAACTATGGCTACACCTTC. Translating it yields CASSAHRDRNNYGYTF.

This clone was detected once. This chain connects TRBV4-1 to TRBJ2-1; TRBD2 aligns across 9 bases. The junction had 9 bases not matched to a gene; V was cut back by 6 bases and J by 6 bases. The CDR3 has 15 amino acids. Germline CDR1 MGHRA, CDR2 YSYEKL. The CDR3: CASRGGGRAVNEQFF. The DNA of the CDR3 is TGCGCCAGCAGGGGCGGCGGGAGGGCCGTCAATGAGCAGTTCTTC.

The chain uses TRBV27 and TRBJ2-7; D is possibly TRBD1 (5 bases). The V gene lost 4 bases and the J gene lost 6 bases, with 7 bases spanning the gap. This CDR3 comprises 11 residues. CDR1 and CDR2 (germline): MNHEY, SMNVEV (reference sequence). CDR3 region: CASSSGFEQYF. The CDR3 region has the DNA TGTGCCAGCAGTTCAGGGTTCGAGCAGTACTTC.

By share, this clone counts as medium-sized. The chain carries TRBV29-1 and TRBJ2-7; the match to TRBD2 covers 10 bases. Germline CDR1 is SQVTM and CDR2 is ANQGSEA. J was trimmed by 6 bases and V by 2 bases; bases with no gene match: 4. The CDR3 consists of 13 residues. DNA for the CDR3: TGCAGCGTTGAATCTAGCGGGAGATTCGAGCAGTACTTC. Translation gives CSVESSGRFEQYF.

This clone has just a few counts. As the CDR3 is not closed by the conserved phenylalanine or tryptophan, this likely results from a read error. It is unclear where the CDR3 begins or ends on the DNA, so no DNA is shown, and the CDR3 is as TCRdb lists it. This same CDR3 is encoded by further DNA sequences in the sample. The CDR3 loop reads CASSLDGFGPEAFL. The chain links TRBV11-1 to TRBJ1-1. Germline values: CDR1 SGHAT, CDR2 FQDESV (reference sequence). With termini counted, the CDR3 has 14 amino acids.

The chain uses TRBV6-1 and TRBJ1-5; perhaps TRBD1 as D (5 bases). Per germline, CDR1 MNHNS and CDR2 SASEGT. Trimming removed 4 bases from V and 2 bases from J, with 15 bases in between. The CDR3 totals 16 residues. The DNA for the CDR3 is TGTGCCAGCAGTGCCCCGGTTCGGGGCGGCAATCAGCCCCAGCATTTT. Translating gives CASSAPVRGGNQPQHF.

The genes are TRBV20-1 and TRBJ1-2, with 8 positions matching TRBD1. Germline V CDR1 and CDR2: DFQATT, SNEGSKA (reference sequence). V lost 3 bases, J lost 2 bases, and 8 bases stayed unmatched. This CDR3 comprises 15 residues. The CDR3 DNA reads TGCAGTGCTAGGAACCCCTGGGACAGGAACTATGGCTACACCTTC. This gives the protein CSARNPWDRNYGYTF.

With regard to this clone: A read error is possible here, since a much larger clone lies one base away. The sample contains more than one DNA sequence encoding this CDR3. V gene TRBV2 combines with J gene TRBJ2-3, with D unclear. V gave up 9 bases and J gave up 2 bases, with 18 bases separating them. Germline V lookup: CDR1 SNHLY, CDR2 FYNNEI. The CDR3 sequence is 15 residues long. CDR3 residues: CASNRIQHPTDTQYF. In nucleotides, the CDR3 is TGTGCCAGTAATCGGATCCAACACCCCACAGATACGCAGTATTTT.